One sample yielded the 31 T cell receptor beta chains listed below, sequenced in a study of naive and memory T cell subsets. Findings and caveats of the study: Possibly reflecting memory cells re-expressing CD45RA, a few larger clonotypes occurred in naive repertoires, especially CD8.

The beta constant-region primer was an equimolar mix of two oligonucleotides covering TRBC1 and TRBC2. Four rounds of PCR amplified the ligated cDNA using nested alpha and beta constant-region primers plus SP2. One entry per CDR3 protein results from TCRdb running MiXCR on the UMI-ligation and nested PCR reads. Of about 90,000 distinct CDR3 sequences in the sample, approximately 10% were seen once. Their antigen targets remain unknown. The source material was naive CD4+ T cells from blood. Every receptor here comes from a human donor in good health.

This clonotype was counted only a few times. This rearrangement joins TRBV24-1 to TRBJ1-2; D perhaps matches TRBD1 (5 bases). Deletions cut 10 bases from V and 0 bases from J, with 17 bases between. This CDR3 has 15 residues. Germline CDR1 reads KGHDR; CDR2 reads SFDVKD. Here the CDR3 DNA reads TGTGCCACTTTGTCCGGGACGAAAGCTAACTATGGCTACACCTTC. Protein: CATLSGTKANYGYTF.

This clonotype showed up many times. The chain carries TRBV6-6 and TRBJ2-1; D gene uncertain. The V and J ends lost 0 bases and 5 bases respectively, with 26 bases between them. This CDR3 comprises 20 residues. CDR1 is MNHNY and CDR2 is SVGAGI in the germline V gene (reference sequence). The CDR3 sequence: CASSYSPSPSATIVNNEQFF. CDR3 nucleotide sequence: TGTGCCAGCAGTTACTCGCCATCTCCCAGCGCAACTATTGTAAACAATGAGCAGTTCTTC.

This clonotype appeared a few times. The genes are TRBV6-5 and TRBJ1-1; 7 bases map to TRBD1. Per the germline V gene, CDR1 is MNHEY and CDR2 is SVGAGI. The V gene end was trimmed by 0 bases and the J gene end by 6 bases; junction bases not matched to a gene: 1. The CDR3 runs to 13 residues. The CDR3 here is CASSYSQGAEAFF. The CDR3 coding sequence is TGTGCCAGCAGTTACTCTCAGGGGGCTGAAGCTTTCTTT.

This chain links TRBV18 with TRBJ1-1; TRBD1 aligns across 8 bases. The junction had 6 bases not matched to a gene; V was cut back by 3 bases and J by 3 bases. The V gene's germline CDR1 is KGHSH and CDR2 LQKENI. The CDR3 has 15 amino acids. CDR3 coding DNA: TGTGCCAGCTCACCCACAGGGGGAGTGGACACTGAAGCTTTCTTT. This gives the protein CASSPTGGVDTEAFF.

Many counts were recorded for this clonotype. V and J are TRBV6-2 or TRBV6-3 and TRBJ2-5; no definite D call. Trimming stripped 8 bases from V and 2 bases from J, with 21 bases between. The CDR3 length is 16 residues. The germline gives CDR1 MNHEY, CDR2 SVGEGT. The DNA for the CDR3 is TGTGCCAGCCACCCCTCGTTGGGTCAAGAGCAAGAGACCCAGTACTTC. Its protein product is CASHPSLGQEQETQYF.

This clonotype showed up just a few times. The chain uses TRBV6-6 and TRBJ1-2, with 7 bases aligning to TRBD1. V shed 2 bases and J 3 bases; nucleotides not matched to a gene: 6. Germline CDR1 is MNHNY and CDR2 is SVGAGI (reference sequence). The CDR3 contains 15 residues. The DNA of the CDR3 is TGTGCCAGCAGTTACAGGGACAGCGTCTACTATGGCTACACCTTC. It translates to CASSYRDSVYYGYTF.

Many counts were recorded for this clonotype. This chain joins TRBV9 and TRBJ2-1; 12 bases line up with TRBD2. Germline V gene sequence: CDR1 SGDLS, CDR2 YYNGEE. The junction had 1 base not matched to a gene; V was cut back by 0 bases and J by 9 bases. This CDR3 contains 14 residues. The CDR3 coding sequence is TGTGCCAGCAGCGTAGTGGGACTAGCGGGTGAGCAGTTCTTC. This gives the protein CASSVVGLAGEQFF.

This clonotype was detected a few times. V and J are TRBV20-1 and TRBJ1-1; D is ambiguous. Germline-derived CDR1 and CDR2 are DFQATT and SNEGSKA (reference sequence). The CDR3 consists of 13 residues. The ends were cut back, 3 bases at V and 8 bases at J, with 16 bases in the middle. Here the CDR3 DNA reads TGCAGTGCTAGCCTCCAGGAGGAACTAGAAGCTTTCTTT. This translates into CSASLQEELEAFF.

This clonotype has at least ten counts. This chain links TRBV20-1 with TRBJ2-5, with D uncertain. The CDR3 loop spans 13 amino acids. Germline V gene lookup returns CDR1 DFQATT and CDR2 SNEGSKA (reference sequence). CDR3 region: CRPGRPAQETQYF. CDR3 DNA sequence: TGCAGGCCCGGAAGACCCGCCCAAGAGACCCAGTACTTC.

This clonotype was seen many times. The chain links TRBV12-3 or TRBV12-4 to TRBJ2-7, with TRBD1 matching 10 bases. The CDR3 is 14 residues long. V lost 4 bases and J lost 1; bases outside the gene matches: 1. The CDR3 is CASSSGQGSYEQYF. CDR3 DNA: TGTGCCAGCAGTTCGGGACAGGGGTCCTACGAGCAGTACTTC.

This clonotype was observed many times. This sequence joins TRBV7-2 and TRBJ2-1, with D unclear. This CDR3 is 14 amino acids long. Trimming removed 0 bases from V and 9 bases from J, with 12 bases in between. Germline V gene sequence: CDR1 SGHTA, CDR2 FQGNSA. CDR3 in DNA: TGTGCCAGCAGCTTAGCGCAACGGGCTAGTGAGCAGTTCTTC. Amino acid sequence: CASSLAQRASEQFF.

The CDR3 here is CASSLVQGDGYTF. Here the CDR3 DNA reads TGTGCCAGCAGCTTGGTACAGGGAGATGGCTACACCTTC. The chain carries TRBV7-2 and TRBJ1-2; possibly TRBD1 for D (6 bases). CDR1 is SGHTA and CDR2 is FQGNSA in the germline V gene. The V end lost 3 bases, the J end lost 6 bases, and 11 bases lay between the germline ends. This CDR3 is built from 13 residues.

The V call is TRBV6-1, the J call TRBJ2-2; 8 nucleotides agree with TRBD1. CDR1 is MNHNS and CDR2 is SASEGT in the germline V gene. The CDR3 spans 15 residues. J gave up 4 bases and V 2 bases, and 3 bases lay outside the gene matches. CDR3 sequence (DNA): TGTGCCAGCAGTGAACGGGACAGGATCACCGGGGAGCTGTTTTTT. Residues: CASSERDRITGELFF.

The J gene is TRBJ2-7, the V gene TRBV4-2; 8 bases line up with TRBD1. Trimming cost V 4 bases and J 2 bases; bases outside gene matches: 7. Germline V lookup: CDR1 LGHNA, CDR2 YNFKEQ. There are 15 residues in the CDR3. The CDR3 loop reads CASSPRDRLTYEQYF. The CDR3 DNA sequence: TGTGCCAGCAGCCCACGGGACAGGCTGACCTACGAGCAGTACTTC.

This clonotype showed up many times. The V gene is TRBV7-9, the J gene TRBJ2-7, with 10 bases matching TRBD1. Germline CDR1 and CDR2: SEHNR and FQNEAQ (reference sequence). The junction had 8 bases not matched to a gene; V was cut back by 3 bases and J by 6 bases. The CDR3 has 15 residues. The CDR3 nucleotides read TGTGCCAGCAGCTTGATGGGGACAGGGGTCGGCGAGCAGTACTTC. Encoded protein: CASSLMGTGVGEQYF.

This clonotype was recorded at least ten times. CDR3 protein: CASSFGSVGKNEKLFF. CDR3 DNA sequence: TGTGCCAGCAGCTTTGGGAGCGTCGGGAAAAATGAAAAACTGTTTTTT. This chain connects TRBV11-3 to TRBJ1-4; D remains ambiguous. This CDR3 is built from 16 residues. Germline values: CDR1 SGHNT, CDR2 YENEEA. The V gene lost 3 bases and the J gene lost 5 bases, with 16 bases spanning the gap. Supplemented by reference TRBV11-3 and TRBJ1-4, the full variable domain reads EAGVVQSPRYKIIEKKQPVAFWCNPISGHNTLYWYLQNLGQGPELLIRYENEEAVDDSQLPKDRFSAERLKGVDSTLKIQPAELGDSAVYLCASSFGSVGKNEKLFFGSGTQLSVL.

This clonotype has at least ten counts. The gene calls are TRBV20-1 and TRBJ1-5, with 7 bases aligning to TRBD1. Trimming removed 0 bases from V and 4 bases from J; junction bases left unmatched: 6. This CDR3 has 15 residues. CDR1 and CDR2 from the germline V gene are DFQATT and SNEGSKA (reference sequence). CDR3 nucleotide sequence: TGCAGTGCTAGAGAGTTGCCAGGGGGAAATCAGCCCCAGCATTTT. The encoded protein is CSARELPGGNQPQHF.

This clonotype was seen ten or more times. As DNA, the CDR3 is TGCGCCAGCAGCCCCCGTGTGCTAAACTATGGCTACACCTTC. Translation gives CASSPRVLNYGYTF. J is TRBJ1-2 and V is TRBV4-3, with D unresolved. The germline V gene encodes CDR1 LGHNA and CDR2 YSLEER. The CDR3 spans 14 residues. Deletions cut 4 bases from V and 2 bases from J, with 11 bases between.

The rearrangement uses TRBV6-2 or TRBV6-3 and TRBJ1-5; TRBD1 might be the D (6 bases). This CDR3 region has 13 residues. Germline V gene sequence: CDR1 MNHEY, CDR2 SVGEGT. Trimming pared 6 bases from V and 8 bases from J, leaving 14 bases between. As DNA, the CDR3 is TGTGCCAGCAGCTTTCGGGACAACGAGCCCCAGCATTTT. Translation gives CASSFRDNEPQHF.

The CDR3 here is CSARGRRGDRELVEAFF. As DNA, the CDR3 is TGCAGTGCTAGAGGGAGGAGGGGGGACAGGGAGCTTGTTGAAGCTTTCTTT. The chain employs TRBV20-1 and TRBJ1-1; 9 bases fit TRBD1. The length of the CDR3 is 17 residues. With 1 base clipped from V and 7 bases from J, the junction kept 16 bases outside the gene matches. CDR1 and CDR2 (germline): DFQATT, SNEGSKA (reference sequence).

The chain uses TRBV19 and TRBJ2-7; D is possibly TRBD1 or TRBD2 (6 bases each). Germline V gene sequence: CDR1 LNHDA, CDR2 SQIVND (reference sequence). The CDR3 has 13 amino acids. Trimming removed 6 bases from V and 3 bases from J, with 12 bases in between. CDR3 nucleotides: TGTGCCAGTAGGGGGGGCGGAGACTACGAGCAGTACTTC. It is translated as CASRGGGDYEQYF.

This chain connects TRBV7-9 to TRBJ2-4; 7 nucleotides match TRBD1. J gave up 6 bases and V 2 bases, and 10 bases lay outside the gene matches. CDR1 SEHNR and CDR2 FQNEAQ come from the germline V gene (reference sequence). The length of the CDR3 is 16 residues. The CDR3 region has the DNA TGTGCCAGCAGCTTAAATAAGGAGACAGGGATAAACATTCAGTACTTC. Encoded protein: CASSLNKETGINIQYF. The whole variable domain, remainder taken from reference TRBV7-9 and TRBJ2-4, is DTGVSQNPRHKITKRGQNVTFRCDPISEHNRLYWYRQTLGQGPEFLTYFQNEAQLEKSRLLSDRFSAERPKGSFSTLEIQRTEQGDSAMYLCASSLNKETGINIQYFGAGTRLSVL.

The sample holds a few counts of this clonotype. The chain carries TRBV12-3 or TRBV12-4 and TRBJ1-5; D unclear. This CDR3 is 14 amino acids long. The V end lost 3 bases, the J end lost 5 bases, and 11 bases lay between the germline ends. CDR3 sequence reads: CASSLVGIHQPQHF. The CDR3 DNA reads as TGTGCCAGCAGTTTGGTTGGGATTCATCAGCCCCAGCATTTT.

This chain uses TRBV3-1 with TRBJ1-5, with D unresolved. CDR1 LGHDT and CDR2 YNNKEL come from the germline V gene (reference sequence). V lost 4 bases and J 2 bases, leaving 12 bases between the germline ends. This CDR3 comprises 15 residues. CDR3 in DNA: TGTGCCAGCAGCCCATCCCTGAGGGGCAATCAGCCCCAGCATTTT. It yields the protein CASSPSLRGNQPQHF.

The chain links TRBV6-5 to TRBJ1-6; D remains unclear. This CDR3 spans 17 amino acids. Between the trimmed V and J ends, which lost 6 bases and 0 bases, there was a span of 15 bases. Germline-derived CDR1 and CDR2 are MNHEY and SVGAGI. In DNA form, the CDR3 reads TGTGCCAGCAGCGACCCTCCGTATCGCTCCTATAATTCACCCCTCCACTTT. Its translation is CASSDPPYRSYNSPLHF.

This clonotype was counted a few times. This chain links TRBV20-1 with TRBJ2-1; a weak D match, TRBD2 (6 bases). The ends were cut back, 6 bases at V and 5 bases at J, with 17 bases in the middle. The CDR3 spans 14 residues. Per germline, CDR1 DFQATT and CDR2 SNEGSKA (reference sequence). CDR3 residues: CSARSGRIDNEQFF. The CDR3 DNA reads as TGCAGTGCCAGGAGCGGGCGGATAGACAATGAGCAGTTCTTC.

CDR3 amino acids: CASSSAFGQNIQYF. The DNA for the CDR3 is TGTGCCAGCAGCTCAGCTTTTGGGCAGAACATTCAGTACTTC. The chain combines TRBV13 with TRBJ2-4; D gene uncertain. Trimming took 4 bases from V and 7 from J, leaving 14 bases between them. Germline-derived CDR1 and CDR2 are PRHDT and FYEKMQ (reference sequence). The CDR3 sequence is 14 residues long.

The table lists this clonotype with a few counts. This chain links TRBV24-1 with TRBJ2-5; 9 bases line up with TRBD1. The CDR3 spans 17 residues. Germline CDR1 reads KGHDR; CDR2 reads SFDVKD. Unmatched junction bases numbered 10, after V lost 4 bases and J lost 2 bases. The CDR3 loop is CATSENRGQGRQETQYF. CDR3 DNA sequence: TGTGCCACCAGTGAGAACCGGGGACAGGGAAGGCAAGAGACCCAGTACTTC.

The sample holds a few counts of this clonotype. This chain joins TRBV29-1 and TRBJ1-4; D is undetermined. CDR1 and CDR2 from the germline V gene are SQVTM and ANQGSEA. The V end was cut by 7 bases, the J end by 2 bases, with 11 bases between. The CDR3 contains 13 residues. The CDR3 DNA reads as TGCAGCGCCTTTGGTAGGACTAATGAAAAACTGTTTTTT. Residues: CSAFGRTNEKLFF.

This clonotype was recorded at least ten times. The chain couples TRBV5-1 to TRBJ1-1, with D possibly TRBD1 on 6 matching bases. Germline-derived CDR1 and CDR2 are SGHRS and YFSETQ. V was pared by 1 base and J by 5 bases, with 9 bases between. The CDR3 has 13 amino acids. The CDR3 DNA follows: TGCGCCAGCAGCTTGTTAGGGGGAACTGAAGCTTTCTTT. Amino acids: CASSLLGGTEAFF.

The chain employs TRBV3-1 and TRBJ1-2; D is unresolved. CDR3 length: 11 residues. Deletions cut 5 bases from V and 8 bases from J, with 9 bases between. CDR1 is LGHDT and CDR2 is YNNKEL in the germline V gene (reference sequence). The CDR3 DNA is TGTGCCAGCAGCTGGGGTTGGGGCTACACCTTC. Its translation: CASSWGWGYTF.